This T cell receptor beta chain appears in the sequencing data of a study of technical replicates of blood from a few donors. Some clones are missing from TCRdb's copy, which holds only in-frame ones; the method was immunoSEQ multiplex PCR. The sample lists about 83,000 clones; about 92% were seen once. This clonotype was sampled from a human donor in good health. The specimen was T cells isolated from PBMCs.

In DNA form, the CDR3 reads TGCGCCAGCCGGGACAGCGACAACACAGATACGCAGTATTTT. It translates to CASRDSDNTDTQYF. The V gene is TRBV5-1, the J gene TRBJ2-3, with 7 bases matching TRBD1. The J segment lost 2 bases and the V segment lost 7 bases, leaving 7 bases of the junction unmatched. CDR1 SGHRS and CDR2 YFSETQ come from the germline V gene. The CDR3 is 14 residues long.